This T cell receptor (beta chain) was retrieved from a study of lymphopenia after photon versus proton radiotherapy. Sequenced by immunoSEQ multiplex PCR; TCRdb stores in-frame clones only, minus some. The sample shows around 29,000 clones, 80% to 90% of them seen only once. V was clipped by 5 bases and J by 8 bases, with 18 bases between them. Germline CDR1 LNHDA, CDR2 SQIVND (reference sequence). The CDR3 loop spans 14 amino acids. Here the sequenced sample was peripheral blood, taken from a patient treated with proton-based radiotherapy. This TCR derives from a woman aged 60 to 75 with cholangiocarcinoma. Some clones in this sample may be carry-over from other donors' samples. This chain joins TRBV19 and TRBJ1-2; the D gene is possibly TRBD1 (6 bases). CDR3: CASSAYTGSMGYTF. In nucleotides, the CDR3 is TGTGCCAGTAGTGCCTATACAGGGTCGATGGGCTACACCTTC.